This T cell receptor (beta chain) originates from a study of PD-1 blockade in classical Hodgkin lymphoma. CDR3 length equals 16 residues. Trimming took 2 bases from V and 6 from J; bases not matched to a gene: 12. Germline-derived CDR1 and CDR2 are MNHEY and SMNVEV (reference sequence). Some clones are missing from TCRdb's copy, which holds only in-frame ones; the method was immunoSEQ multiplex PCR. The sample records more than 40,000 clones, around 76% being singletons. Relapse after autologous stem cell transplantation occurred in every patient, and brentuximab vedotin exposure varied. V gene TRBV27 combines with J gene TRBJ1-2, with 7 bases lining up with TRBD1. Here the sequenced sample was peripheral blood mononuclear cells (PBMCs), taken before the second cycle of nivolumab. The receptor was derived from a human donor with classical Hodgkin lymphoma. CDR3 bases: TGTGCCAGCAGTTTAGGACGAAGGAGGGGGCGGGATGGCTACACCTTC. As protein: CASSLGRRRGRDGYTF.